This T cell receptor (beta chain) is from a study of T cell responses to AZD1222 COVID-19 vaccine (dated by TCRdb to the early 2020s). With respect to the entire study: A total of around 240 trial participants underwent TCR sequencing, of whom some 210 received two doses of AZD1222 and around 25 received two doses of the MenACWY control vaccine. Trial participants were enrolled into age subgroups of 18-55, 56-69 and 70-plus years, which contained 148, 28 and 57 TCR-sequenced participants, respectively.

Including the terminal cysteine and phenylalanine, the CDR3 comprises 17 residues. The sequence is cut down to CDR3 DNA, 51 bases in frame from base 1. V and J lose 1 base and 0 bases, and a span of 14 bases separates them. CDR1 and CDR2, per the germline V gene, are KGHDR and SFDVKD. The CDR3 regions of human TCRbeta chains were subjected to immunosequencing. In the original analysis: TCRs in the repertoires were compared against a reference library of SARS-CoV-2-specific TCRs that had been generated with the MIRA antigen-specificity platform. Breadth was defined as the fraction of unique TCRs that were SARS-CoV-2-associated, and depth was defined as the fraction of total T cells that were SARS-CoV-2-associated. Each spike-specific TCR was assigned to its reactive spike region and to a CD4 or CD8 class using the MIRA data. Log10-transformed breadth and depth values were compared by one-way ANOVA with Sidak's multiple comparisons tests. TCRdb limited this immuneACCESS table to in-frame rearrangements with V and J called. A share of clones is missing; checked studies link under half to unresolved V genes, and the rest is unexplained. That table is the source of V, J and clone size, and D and trimming were worked out from the DNA. Present in this sample are around 53,000 clones, 70% to 90% of which were seen just once. Of the sample, around 6.5% falls within the top ten clones.

With regard to this clone: Its antigen is unknown. The sample holds no much larger clone one base away, and base qualities are not on file.

Here is what the overall study found, with its caveats: Because no day 14 peak-response samples were available, the repertoires could be characterized only after the peak T cell response. Conclusions about previously exposed vaccinees are limited, since just a handful of AZD1222 recipients were seropositive for SARS-CoV-2 at baseline. Reportedly, close to half of the unique spike-specific TCRs recognized epitopes lying outside the regions that are mutated in the B.1.351 and B.1.1.7 variants. After two AZD1222 doses, spike-specific TCR breadth and depth were significantly higher than at day 0 and than in MenACWY recipients. CD4 TCRs associated with the vaccine covered the entire spike protein, and the dominant responses were in regions 160-218 and 743-854. In the small 56-69-year group, the increase in depth fell short of significance, most likely because of low power. Most participants were white British and females outnumbered males, and the authors suggested that clonal diversity may have been underestimated.

The time point tag for this specimen amounts to: about 28 days (+/-7) after the second vaccine dose. AZD1222 recipients given second doses at about 4 weeks or at about 12 weeks were pooled, since spike-specific TCR depth and breadth were not found to differ between the two schedules. Samples from vaccinated people were obtained from the UK trials COV001 and COV002, which included a single-blind randomized controlled phase 2/3 trial of AZD1222 (ChAdOx1 nCoV-19) in healthy adults. Trial participant PBMC samples were collected at day 0 and day 28 after the second dose for TCRbeta chain sequencing. This clonotype originated in an adult who received the AZD1222 COVID-19 vaccine. The source was peripheral blood, collected 28 days after the second AZD1222 dose. The chain is made from TRBV24-1 and TRBJ2-5; the D gene is possibly TRBD2, with 8 bases matching. The CDR3 is CATSDFSGTANQETQYF. At the DNA level, the sequence is TGTGCCACCAGTGATTTTAGCGGGACAGCAAACCAAGAGACCCAGTACTTC.